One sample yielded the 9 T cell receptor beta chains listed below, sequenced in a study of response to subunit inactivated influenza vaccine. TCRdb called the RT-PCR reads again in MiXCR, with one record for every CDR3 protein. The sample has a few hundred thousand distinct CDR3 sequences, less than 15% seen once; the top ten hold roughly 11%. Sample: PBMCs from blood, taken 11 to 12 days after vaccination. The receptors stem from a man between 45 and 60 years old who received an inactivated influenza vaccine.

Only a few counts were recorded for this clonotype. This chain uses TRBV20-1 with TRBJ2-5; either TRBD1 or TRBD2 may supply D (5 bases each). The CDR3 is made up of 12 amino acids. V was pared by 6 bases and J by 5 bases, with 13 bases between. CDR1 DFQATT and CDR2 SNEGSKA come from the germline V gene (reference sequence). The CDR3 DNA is TGCAGTGCCGGTTGGGGGACGGAGACCCAGTACTTC. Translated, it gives CSAGWGTETQYF.

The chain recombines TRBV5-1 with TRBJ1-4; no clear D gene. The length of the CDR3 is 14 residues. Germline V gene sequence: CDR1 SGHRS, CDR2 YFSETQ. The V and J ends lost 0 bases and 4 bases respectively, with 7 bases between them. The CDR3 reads CASSLEGINEKLFF. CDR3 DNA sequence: TGCGCCAGCAGCTTGGAGGGCATTAATGAAAAACTGTTTTTT.

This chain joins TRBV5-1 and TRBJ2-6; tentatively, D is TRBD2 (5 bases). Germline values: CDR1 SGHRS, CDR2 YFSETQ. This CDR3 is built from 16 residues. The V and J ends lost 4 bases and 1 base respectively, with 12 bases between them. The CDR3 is CASSVAPGSGANVLTF. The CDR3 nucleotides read TGCGCCAGCAGCGTAGCGCCGGGGTCTGGGGCCAACGTCCTGACTTTC.

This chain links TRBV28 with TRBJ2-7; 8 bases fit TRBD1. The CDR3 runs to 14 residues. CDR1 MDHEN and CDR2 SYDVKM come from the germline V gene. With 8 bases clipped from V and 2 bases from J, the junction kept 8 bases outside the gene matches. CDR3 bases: TGTGCCAGCCTGCCTGGACAGGGAACCTACGAGCAGTACTTC. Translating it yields CASLPGQGTYEQYF.

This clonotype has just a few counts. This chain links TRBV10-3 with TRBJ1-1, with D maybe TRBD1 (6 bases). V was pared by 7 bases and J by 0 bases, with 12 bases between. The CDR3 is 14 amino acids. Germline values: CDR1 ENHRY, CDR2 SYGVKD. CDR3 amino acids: CAITKGGMNTEAFF. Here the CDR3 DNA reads TGTGCCATCACCAAGGGGGGTATGAACACTGAAGCTTTCTTT.

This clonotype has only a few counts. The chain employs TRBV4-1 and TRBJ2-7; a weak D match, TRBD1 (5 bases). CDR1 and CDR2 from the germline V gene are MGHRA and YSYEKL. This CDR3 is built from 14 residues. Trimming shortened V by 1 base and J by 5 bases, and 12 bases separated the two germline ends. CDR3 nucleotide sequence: TGCGCCAGCAGCCAAGTCGTCAGGGCAAACGAGCAGTACTTC. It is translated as CASSQVVRANEQYF.

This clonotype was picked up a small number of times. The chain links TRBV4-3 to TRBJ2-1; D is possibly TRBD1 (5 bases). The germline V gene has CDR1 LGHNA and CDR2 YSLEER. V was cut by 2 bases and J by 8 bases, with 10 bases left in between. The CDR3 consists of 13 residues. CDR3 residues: CASSQLGVDEQFF. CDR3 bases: TGCGCCAGCAGCCAACTAGGGGTGGATGAGCAGTTCTTC.

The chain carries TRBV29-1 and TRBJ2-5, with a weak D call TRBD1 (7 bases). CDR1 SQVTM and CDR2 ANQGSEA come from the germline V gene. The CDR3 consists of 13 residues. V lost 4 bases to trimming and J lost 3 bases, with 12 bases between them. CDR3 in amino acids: CSVGGGGKETQYF. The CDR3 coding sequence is TGCAGCGTTGGCGGAGGGGGCAAAGAGACCCAGTACTTC.

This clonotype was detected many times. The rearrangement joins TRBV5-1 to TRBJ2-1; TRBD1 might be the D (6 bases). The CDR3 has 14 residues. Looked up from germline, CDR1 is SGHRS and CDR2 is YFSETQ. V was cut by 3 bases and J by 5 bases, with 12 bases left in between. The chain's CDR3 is CASSWTVGDNEQFF. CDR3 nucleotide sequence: TGCGCCAGCAGCTGGACAGTAGGGGACAATGAGCAGTTCTTC.